The rows below give T cell receptor beta chains drawn from one sample of a study of CXCR3-negative and CXCR3-positive naive CD8 T cells. TCRdb processed the 5' RACE reads again and assigns one entry to each CDR3 protein, with no DNA. This listing includes roughly 130,000 distinct CDR3 sequences. Material for sequencing was naive CXCR3+ CD8+ T cells from blood. These TCRs come from a human donor in good health. Some clones in this sample may be carry-over from other donors' samples. Each CDR3 is given with its conserved first and last residue.

J gene	V gene	CDR3 protein
TRBJ2-1	TRBV5-1	CASSLMAGAGNEQFF
TRBJ1-2	TRBV6-2/TRBV6-3	CASSSSAGRYGYTF
TRBJ2-3	TRBV15	CATSRRGGTDTQYF
TRBJ1-2	TRBV3-1	CASSQGALNYGYTF
TRBJ2-7	TRBV30	CAWSSDRGEQYF
TRBJ2-7	TRBV2	CALRTGGPSYEQYF
TRBJ2-4	TRBV6-5	CASSPLTSGRAIQYF
TRBJ2-7	TRBV12-3/TRBV12-4	CASSLNPPYEQYF
TRBJ1-1	TRBV30	CAWGPADTEAFF
TRBJ2-2	TRBV7-9	CASREHRELVGELFF
TRBJ1-5	TRBV10-3	CATSRTQETNQPQHF
TRBJ1-2	TRBV9	CASSAAGTGIYGYTF
TRBJ2-7	TRBV7-3	CASRAPGAYEQYF
TRBJ2-7	TRBV29-1	CSVAEPPQGEQYF
TRBJ2-7	TRBV14	CASRLSLRGFEQYF
TRBJ2-7	TRBV7-2	CASSPRGRDTIYYEQYF
TRBJ2-2	TRBV12-3/TRBV12-4	CASRGSGRGPSGELFF
TRBJ2-1	TRBV29-1	CSVEDLGTSNEQFF
TRBJ2-7	TRBV13	CASSYWTGGYHEQYF
TRBJ2-3	TRBV11-2	CASSLGGYTDTQYF
TRBJ2-7	TRBV5-6	CASSLGDTYYEQYF
TRBJ1-5	TRBV29-1	CSVSGTGGNGGQPQHF
TRBJ1-6	TRBV29-1	CSVLGEGDSPLHF
TRBJ2-1	TRBV7-2	CASSQVINEQFF
TRBJ1-1	TRBV5-1	CASSLGTGETEAFF
TRBJ1-5	TRBV19	CASMYGSSNQPQHF
TRBJ1-1	TRBV27	CASGDRGNTEAFF
TRBJ1-2	TRBV5-5	CASSLSTGELYGYTF
TRBJ2-1	TRBV12-5	CASGLLGYNEQFF
TRBJ2-5	TRBV5-1	CASSKTLDRGDDETQYF
TRBJ2-7	TRBV5-1	CASTPGGKDEQYF
TRBJ2-7	TRBV29-1	CSVPGHSYEQYF
TRBJ1-3	TRBV7-9	CASSSFDSSGNTIYF
TRBJ2-2	TRBV9	CASSVDLVATGELFF
TRBJ2-7	TRBV21-1	CASSKEPGQEDEQYF
TRBJ2-7	TRBV7-8	CASSALWEQYF
TRBJ2-3	TRBV29-1	CSVTGTGLSTDTQYF
TRBJ1-1	TRBV18	CASSPQGARGMNTEAFF
TRBJ2-6	TRBV7-9	CASRRDELAGANVLTF
TRBJ2-7	TRBV20-1	CSAREHPYEQYF
TRBJ1-1	TRBV4-3	CASSQDLSRTEAFF
TRBJ2-7	TRBV12-3/TRBV12-4	CASSLGQVYELYF
TRBJ2-1	TRBV7-3	CASSWLDFGEQFF
TRBJ2-1	TRBV10-3	CAISEEGVYNEQFF
TRBJ2-3	TRBV5-1	CASSLGTVGVTDTQYF
TRBJ2-2	TRBV3-1	CASSQVRANTGELFF
TRBJ2-7	TRBV4-2	CASSVTRASSYEQYF
TRBJ1-1	TRBV5-1	CASSLGVTTGINTEAFF
TRBJ2-3	TRBV15	CATSIRPGQGADTQYF
TRBJ2-1	TRBV4-3	CASSQSWRAYNEQFF
TRBJ2-1	TRBV3-1	CASSQDFIGTSGDSYNEQFF
TRBJ2-2	TRBV5-6	CASSLRQGYTGELFF
TRBJ2-7	TRBV9	CASSGSQGAAVEQYF
TRBJ2-2	TRBV21-1	CASSKDRINTGELFF
TRBJ2-3	TRBV29-1	CSVPRSGPDTQYF